This T cell receptor beta chain was recorded in a study of blood T cell repertoires in COVID-19. On the study more broadly: Donors in the United States, Italy and Spain gave samples during acute or convalescent COVID-19. Sample material is recorded as cDNA or gDNA derived from T cells, B-cell-depleted T cells, or PBMCs.

The CDR3 spans 14 residues. Germline V gene sequence: CDR1 SGHAT, CDR2 FQDESV (reference sequence). Trimming shortened V by 5 bases and J by 2 bases, and 13 bases separated the two germline ends. The table came from immunoSEQ multiplex PCR; TCRdb's copy has only in-frame clones and leaves some out. The repertoire has roughly 250,000 clones, about 85% of them found once; the top ten carry under 6.5%. Clinical history reported by participants formed the basis on which cohorts were assigned. The specimen was PBMCs or T cells enriched from blood (not recorded which). V and J are TRBV11-1 and TRBJ2-7, with D possibly matching TRBD2 (6 bases). This sequence was found in a young woman with acute COVID-19. The CDR3 loop reads CASSPLAGTYEQYF. For the CDR3, the DNA is TGTGCCAGCAGCCCACTGGCGGGGACCTACGAGCAGTACTTC.